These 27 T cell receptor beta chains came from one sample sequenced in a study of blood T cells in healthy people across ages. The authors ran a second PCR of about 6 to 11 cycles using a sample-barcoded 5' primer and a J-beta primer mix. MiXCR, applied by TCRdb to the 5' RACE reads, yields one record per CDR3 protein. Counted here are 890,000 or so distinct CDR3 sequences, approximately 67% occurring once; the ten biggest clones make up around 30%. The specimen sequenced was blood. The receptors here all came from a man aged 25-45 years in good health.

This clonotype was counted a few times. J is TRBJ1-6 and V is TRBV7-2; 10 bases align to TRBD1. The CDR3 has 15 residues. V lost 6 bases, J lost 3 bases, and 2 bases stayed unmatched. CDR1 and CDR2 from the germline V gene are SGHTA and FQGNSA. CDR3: CASSRTGGYNSPLHF. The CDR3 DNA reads TGTGCCAGCAGTCGGACAGGGGGCTATAATTCACCCCTCCACTTT.

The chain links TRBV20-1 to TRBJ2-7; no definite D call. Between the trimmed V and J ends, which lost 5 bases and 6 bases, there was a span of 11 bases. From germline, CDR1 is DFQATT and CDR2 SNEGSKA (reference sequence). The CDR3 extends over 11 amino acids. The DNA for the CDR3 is TGCAGTGCTTTGGATCTCATCGAGCAGTACTTC. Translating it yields CSALDLIEQYF.

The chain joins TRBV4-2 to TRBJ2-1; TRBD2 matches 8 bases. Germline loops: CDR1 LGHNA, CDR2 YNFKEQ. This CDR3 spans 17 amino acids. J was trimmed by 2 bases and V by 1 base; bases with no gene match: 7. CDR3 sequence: CASSQGETGGAYNEQFF. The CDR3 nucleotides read TGTGCCAGCAGCCAAGGTGAAACGGGGGGGGCCTACAATGAGCAGTTCTTC.

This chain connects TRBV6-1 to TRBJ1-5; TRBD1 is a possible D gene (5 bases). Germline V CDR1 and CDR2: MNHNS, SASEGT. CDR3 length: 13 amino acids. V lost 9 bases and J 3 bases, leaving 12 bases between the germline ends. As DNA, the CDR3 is TGTGCCAGTACGGGACTGCTCAATCAGCCCCAGCATTTT. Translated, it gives CASTGLLNQPQHF.

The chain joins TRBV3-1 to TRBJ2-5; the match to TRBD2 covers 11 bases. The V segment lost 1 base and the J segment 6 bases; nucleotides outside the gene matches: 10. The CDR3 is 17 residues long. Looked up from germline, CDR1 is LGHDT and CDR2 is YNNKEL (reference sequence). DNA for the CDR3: TGTGCCAGCAGCCAAGGGGTGCGAACTAGCGGGGGCCAGACCCAGTACTTC. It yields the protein CASSQGVRTSGGQTQYF.

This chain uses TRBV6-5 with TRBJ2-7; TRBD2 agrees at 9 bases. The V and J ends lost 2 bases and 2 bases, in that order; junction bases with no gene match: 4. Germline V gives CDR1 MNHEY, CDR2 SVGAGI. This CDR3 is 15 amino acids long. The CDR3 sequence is CASSYSQRGAYEQYF. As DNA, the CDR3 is TGTGCCAGCAGTTACAGTCAGCGGGGGGCCTACGAGCAGTACTTC.

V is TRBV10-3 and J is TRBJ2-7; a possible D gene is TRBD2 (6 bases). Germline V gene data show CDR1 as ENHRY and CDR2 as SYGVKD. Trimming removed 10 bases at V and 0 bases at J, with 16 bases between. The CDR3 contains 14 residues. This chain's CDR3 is CATKSGTVSYEQYF. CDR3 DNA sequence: TGTGCCACCAAATCCGGGACTGTCTCCTACGAGCAGTACTTC.

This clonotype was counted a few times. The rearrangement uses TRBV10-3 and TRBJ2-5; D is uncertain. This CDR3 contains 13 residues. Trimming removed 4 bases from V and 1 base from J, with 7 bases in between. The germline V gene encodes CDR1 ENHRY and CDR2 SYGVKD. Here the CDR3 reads CAISGQAQETQYF. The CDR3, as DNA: TGTGCCATCAGTGGGCAGGCCCAAGAGACCCAGTACTTC.

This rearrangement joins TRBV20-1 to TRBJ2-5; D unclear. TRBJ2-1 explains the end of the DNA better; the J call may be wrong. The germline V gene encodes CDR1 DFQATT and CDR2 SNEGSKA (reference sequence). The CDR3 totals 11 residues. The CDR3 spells CSALTSPPQFF. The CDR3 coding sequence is TGCAGTGCCCTAACAAGTCCGCCCCAGTTCTTC.

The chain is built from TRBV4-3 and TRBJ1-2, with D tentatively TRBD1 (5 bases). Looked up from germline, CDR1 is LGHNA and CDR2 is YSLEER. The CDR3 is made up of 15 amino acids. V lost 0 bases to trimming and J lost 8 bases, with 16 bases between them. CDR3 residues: CASSQDSSRAGGYTF. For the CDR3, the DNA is TGCGCCAGCAGCCAAGATTCCAGCAGGGCCGGGGGCTACACCTTC.

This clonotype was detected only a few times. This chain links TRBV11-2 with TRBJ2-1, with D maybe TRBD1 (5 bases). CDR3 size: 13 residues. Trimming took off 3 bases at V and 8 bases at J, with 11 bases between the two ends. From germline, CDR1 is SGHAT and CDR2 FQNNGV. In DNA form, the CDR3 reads TGTGCCAGCAGCTTCCAGGGTGGCGATGAGCAGTTCTTC. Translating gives CASSFQGGDEQFF.

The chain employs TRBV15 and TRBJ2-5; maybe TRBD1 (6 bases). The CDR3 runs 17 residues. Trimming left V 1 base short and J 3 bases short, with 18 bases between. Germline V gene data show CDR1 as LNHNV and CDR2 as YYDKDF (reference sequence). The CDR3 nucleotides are TGTGCCACCAGCAGAGTTCCCGTAAGAGCAGGGGAAGAGACCCAGTACTTC. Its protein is CATSRVPVRAGEETQYF.

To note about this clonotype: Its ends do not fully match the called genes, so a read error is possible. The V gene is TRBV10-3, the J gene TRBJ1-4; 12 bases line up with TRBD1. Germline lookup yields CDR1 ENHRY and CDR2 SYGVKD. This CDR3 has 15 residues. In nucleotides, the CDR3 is TGTGCCATCAGTGATGGCGGGACAGGGGGCGAAAAACCGTTTTTT. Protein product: CAISDGGTGGEKPFF.

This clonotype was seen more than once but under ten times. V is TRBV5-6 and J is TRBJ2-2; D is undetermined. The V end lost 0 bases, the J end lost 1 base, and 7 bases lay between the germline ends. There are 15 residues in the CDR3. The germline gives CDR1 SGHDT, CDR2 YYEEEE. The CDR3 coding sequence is TGTGCCAGCAGCTTGGGGTTAGAGAACACCGGGGAGCTGTTTTTT. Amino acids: CASSLGLENTGELFF.

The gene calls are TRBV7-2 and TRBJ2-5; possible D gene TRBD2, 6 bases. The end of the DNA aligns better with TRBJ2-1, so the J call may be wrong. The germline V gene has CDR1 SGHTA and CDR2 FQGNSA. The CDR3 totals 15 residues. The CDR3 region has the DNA TGTGCCAGCAGCTTAGGTGGGGGGTACCAAGAGACCCAGTTCTTC. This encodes CASSLGGGYQETQFF.

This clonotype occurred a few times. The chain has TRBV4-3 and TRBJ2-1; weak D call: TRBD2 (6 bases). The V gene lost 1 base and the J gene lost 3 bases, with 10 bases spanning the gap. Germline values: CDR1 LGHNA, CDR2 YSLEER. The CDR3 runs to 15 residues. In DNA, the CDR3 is TGCGCCAGCAGCCAAGCAATAGCGGACTACAATGAGCAGTTCTTC. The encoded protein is CASSQAIADYNEQFF.

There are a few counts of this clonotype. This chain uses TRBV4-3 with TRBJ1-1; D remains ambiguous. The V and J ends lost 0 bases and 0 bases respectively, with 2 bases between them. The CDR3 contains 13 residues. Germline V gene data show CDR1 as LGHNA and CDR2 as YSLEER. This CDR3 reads CASSQDLNTEAFF. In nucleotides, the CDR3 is TGCGCCAGCAGCCAAGACTTGAACACTGAAGCTTTCTTT.

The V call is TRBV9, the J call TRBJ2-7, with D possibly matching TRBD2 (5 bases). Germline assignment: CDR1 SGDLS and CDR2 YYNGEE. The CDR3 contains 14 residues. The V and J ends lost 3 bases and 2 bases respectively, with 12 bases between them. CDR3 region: CASSAYQEAYEQYF. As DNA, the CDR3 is TGTGCCAGCAGCGCCTATCAGGAGGCCTACGAGCAGTACTTC.

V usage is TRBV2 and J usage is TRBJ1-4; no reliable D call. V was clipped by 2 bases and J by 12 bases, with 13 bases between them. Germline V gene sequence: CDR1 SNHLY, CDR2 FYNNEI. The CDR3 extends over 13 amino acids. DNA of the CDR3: TGTGCCAGCAGTGAAAATCTTCTGAGGGAACTGTTTTTT. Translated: CASSENLLRELFF.

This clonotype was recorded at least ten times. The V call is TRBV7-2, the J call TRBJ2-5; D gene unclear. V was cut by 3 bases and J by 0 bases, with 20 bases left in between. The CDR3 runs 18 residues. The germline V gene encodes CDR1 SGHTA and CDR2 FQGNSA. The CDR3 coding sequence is TGTGCCAGCAGCTTCCGTGCGTCATTCGGACGGTACCAAGAGACCCAGTACTTC. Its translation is CASSFRASFGRYQETQYF.

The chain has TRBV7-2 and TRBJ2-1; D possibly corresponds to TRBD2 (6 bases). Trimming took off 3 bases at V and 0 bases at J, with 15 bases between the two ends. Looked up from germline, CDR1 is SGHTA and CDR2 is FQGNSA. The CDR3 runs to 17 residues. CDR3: CASSFWGTSPSYNEQFF. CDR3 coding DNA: TGTGCCAGCAGCTTTTGGGGAACTAGCCCCTCCTACAATGAGCAGTTCTTC.

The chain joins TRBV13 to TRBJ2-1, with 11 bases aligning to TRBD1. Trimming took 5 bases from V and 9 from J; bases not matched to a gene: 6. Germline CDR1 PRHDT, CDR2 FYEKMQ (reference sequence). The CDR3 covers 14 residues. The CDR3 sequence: CASSLGQGVVEQFF. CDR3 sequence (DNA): TGTGCCAGCAGCCTGGGACAGGGGGTTGTTGAGCAGTTCTTC. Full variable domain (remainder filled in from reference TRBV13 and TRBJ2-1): AAGVIQSPRHLIKEKRETATLKCYPIPRHDTVYWYQQGPGQDPQFLISFYEKMQSDKGSIPDRFSAQQFSDYHSELNMSSLELGDSALYFCASSLGQGVVEQFFGPGTRLTVL.

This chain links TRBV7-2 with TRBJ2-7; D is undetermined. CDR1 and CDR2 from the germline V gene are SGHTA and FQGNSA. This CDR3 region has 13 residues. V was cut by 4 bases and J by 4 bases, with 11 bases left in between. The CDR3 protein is CASSSVGGYEQYF. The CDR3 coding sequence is TGTGCCAGCAGCTCAGTCGGTGGTTACGAGCAGTACTTC. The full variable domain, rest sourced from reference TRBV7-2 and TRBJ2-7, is GAGVSQSPSNKVTEKGKDVELRCDPISGHTALYWYRQSLGQGLEFLIYFQGNSAPDKSGLPSDRFSAERTGGSVSTLTIQRTQQEDSAVYLCASSSVGGYEQYFGPGTRLTVT.

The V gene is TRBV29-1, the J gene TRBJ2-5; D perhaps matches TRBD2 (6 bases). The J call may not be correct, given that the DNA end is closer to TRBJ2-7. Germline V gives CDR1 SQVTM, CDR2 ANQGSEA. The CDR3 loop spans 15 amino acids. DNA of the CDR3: TGCAGCGTTGAAGGAAAGGGGTCCGGGGGCTACGAGCAGTACTTC. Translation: CSVEGKGSGGYEQYF.

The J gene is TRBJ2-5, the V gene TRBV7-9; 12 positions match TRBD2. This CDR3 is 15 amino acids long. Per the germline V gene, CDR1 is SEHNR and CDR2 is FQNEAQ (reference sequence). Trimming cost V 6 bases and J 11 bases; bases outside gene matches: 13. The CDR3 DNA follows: TGTGCCAGCAGTCGGACTAGCGGGGATTTAAGTGAGCAGTACTTC. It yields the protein CASSRTSGDLSEQYF.

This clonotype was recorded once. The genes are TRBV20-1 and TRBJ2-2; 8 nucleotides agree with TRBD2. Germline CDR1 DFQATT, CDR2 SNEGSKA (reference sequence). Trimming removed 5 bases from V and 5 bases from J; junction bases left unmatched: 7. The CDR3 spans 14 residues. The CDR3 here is CSAAKASGTGELFF. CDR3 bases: TGCAGTGCTGCCAAGGCTAGCGGGACCGGGGAGCTGTTTTTT.

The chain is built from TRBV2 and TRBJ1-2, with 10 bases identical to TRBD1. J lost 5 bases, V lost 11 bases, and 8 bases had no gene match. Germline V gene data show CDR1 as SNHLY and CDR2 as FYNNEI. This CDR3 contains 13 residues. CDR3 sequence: CARDRDRGYGYTF. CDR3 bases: TGTGCCCGCGACCGGGACAGGGGTTATGGCTACACCTTC.